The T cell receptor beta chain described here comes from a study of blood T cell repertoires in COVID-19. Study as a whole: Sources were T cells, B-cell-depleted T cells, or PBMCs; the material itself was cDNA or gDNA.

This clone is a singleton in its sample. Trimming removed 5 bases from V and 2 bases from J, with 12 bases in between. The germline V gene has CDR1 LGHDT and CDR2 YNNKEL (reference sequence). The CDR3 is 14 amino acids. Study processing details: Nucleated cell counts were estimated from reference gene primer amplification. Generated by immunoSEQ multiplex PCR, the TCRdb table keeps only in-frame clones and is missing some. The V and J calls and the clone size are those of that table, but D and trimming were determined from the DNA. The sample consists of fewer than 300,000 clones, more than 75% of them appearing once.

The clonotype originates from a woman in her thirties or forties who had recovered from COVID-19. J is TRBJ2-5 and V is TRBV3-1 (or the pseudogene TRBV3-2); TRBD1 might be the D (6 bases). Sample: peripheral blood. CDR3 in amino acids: CASSVDRTQETQYF. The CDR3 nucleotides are TGTGCCAGCAGCGTCGACAGGACTCAAGAGACCCAGTACTTC.